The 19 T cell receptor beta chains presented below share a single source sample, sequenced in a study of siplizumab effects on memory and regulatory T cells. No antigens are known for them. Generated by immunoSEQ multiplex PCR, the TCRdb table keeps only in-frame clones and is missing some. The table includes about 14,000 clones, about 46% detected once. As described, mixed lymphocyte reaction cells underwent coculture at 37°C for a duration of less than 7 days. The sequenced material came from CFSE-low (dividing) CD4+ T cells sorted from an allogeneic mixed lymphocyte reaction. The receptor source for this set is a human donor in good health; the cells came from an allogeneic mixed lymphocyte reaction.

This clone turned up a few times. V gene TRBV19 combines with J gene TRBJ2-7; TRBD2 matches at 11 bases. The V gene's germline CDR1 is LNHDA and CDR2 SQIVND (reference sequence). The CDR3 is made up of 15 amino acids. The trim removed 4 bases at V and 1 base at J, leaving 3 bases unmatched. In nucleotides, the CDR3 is TGTGCCAGTAGTAAAAGACTAGCGGGATCCTACGAGCAGTACTTC. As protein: CASSKRLAGSYEQYF.

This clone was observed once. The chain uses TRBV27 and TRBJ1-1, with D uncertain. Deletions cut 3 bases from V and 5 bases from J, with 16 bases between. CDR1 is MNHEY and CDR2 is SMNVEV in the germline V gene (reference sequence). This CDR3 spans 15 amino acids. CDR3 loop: CASSFTEGGWTEAFF. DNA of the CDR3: TGTGCCAGCAGTTTTACTGAGGGAGGGTGGACTGAAGCTTTCTTT.

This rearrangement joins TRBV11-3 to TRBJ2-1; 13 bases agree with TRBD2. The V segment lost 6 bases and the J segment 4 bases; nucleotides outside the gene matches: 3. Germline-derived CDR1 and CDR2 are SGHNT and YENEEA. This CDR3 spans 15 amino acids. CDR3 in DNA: TGTGCCAGCAGTTGGACTAGCGGGAGATACAATGAGCAGTTCTTC. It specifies CASSWTSGRYNEQFF.

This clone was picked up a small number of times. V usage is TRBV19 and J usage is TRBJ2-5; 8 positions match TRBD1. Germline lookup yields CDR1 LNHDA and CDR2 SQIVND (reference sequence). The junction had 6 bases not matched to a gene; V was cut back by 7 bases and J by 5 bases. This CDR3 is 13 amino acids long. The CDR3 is CASTRTGMETQYF. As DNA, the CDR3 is TGTGCCAGTACCCGGACAGGGATGGAGACCCAGTACTTC.

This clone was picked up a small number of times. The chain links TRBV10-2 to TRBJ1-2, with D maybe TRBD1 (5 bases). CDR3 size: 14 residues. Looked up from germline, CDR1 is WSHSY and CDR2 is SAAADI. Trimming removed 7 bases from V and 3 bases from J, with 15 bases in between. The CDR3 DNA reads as TGCGCCAGCACAAAAAGCGTGGGGGACTATGGCTACACCTTC. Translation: CASTKSVGDYGYTF.

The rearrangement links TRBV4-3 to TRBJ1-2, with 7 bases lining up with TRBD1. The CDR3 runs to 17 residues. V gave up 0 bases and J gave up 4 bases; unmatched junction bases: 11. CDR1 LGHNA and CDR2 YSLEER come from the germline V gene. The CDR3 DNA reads TGCGCCAGCAGCCAAGAAGTCCATCCAGACAGGGCCTATGGCTACACCTTC. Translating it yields CASSQEVHPDRAYGYTF.

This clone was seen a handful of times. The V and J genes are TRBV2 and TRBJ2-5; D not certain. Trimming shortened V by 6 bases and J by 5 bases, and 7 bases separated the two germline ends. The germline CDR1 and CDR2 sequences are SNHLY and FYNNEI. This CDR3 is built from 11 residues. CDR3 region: CASRNGETQYF. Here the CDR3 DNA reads TGTGCCAGCAGAAACGGGGAGACCCAGTACTTC.

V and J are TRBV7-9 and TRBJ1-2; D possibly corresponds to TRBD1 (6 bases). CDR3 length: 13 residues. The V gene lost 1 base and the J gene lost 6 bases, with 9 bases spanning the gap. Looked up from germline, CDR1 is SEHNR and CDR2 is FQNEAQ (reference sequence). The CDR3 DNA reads TGTGCCAGCAGCTTAGTTGGGGGCGATGGCTACACCTTC. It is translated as CASSLVGGDGYTF.

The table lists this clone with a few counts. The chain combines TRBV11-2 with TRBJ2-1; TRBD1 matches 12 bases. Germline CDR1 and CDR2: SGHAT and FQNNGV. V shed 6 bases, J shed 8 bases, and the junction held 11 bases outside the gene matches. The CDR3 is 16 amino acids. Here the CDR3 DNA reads TGTGCCAGCAGGCGGCCGGGACAGGGGGCAGGGTATGAGCAGTTCTTC. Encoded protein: CASRRPGQGAGYEQFF.

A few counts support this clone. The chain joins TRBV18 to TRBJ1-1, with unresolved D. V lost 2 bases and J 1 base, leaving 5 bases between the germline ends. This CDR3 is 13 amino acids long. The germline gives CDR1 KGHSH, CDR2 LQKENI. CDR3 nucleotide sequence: TGTGCCAGCTCACCAAAGGGGAACACTGAAGCTTTCTTT. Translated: CASSPKGNTEAFF.

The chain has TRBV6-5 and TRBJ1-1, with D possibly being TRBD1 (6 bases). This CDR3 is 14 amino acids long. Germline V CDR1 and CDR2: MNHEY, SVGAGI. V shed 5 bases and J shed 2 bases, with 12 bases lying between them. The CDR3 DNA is TGTGCCAGCAGTCCTCTGGACAGTAACACTGAAGCTTTCTTT. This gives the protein CASSPLDSNTEAFF.

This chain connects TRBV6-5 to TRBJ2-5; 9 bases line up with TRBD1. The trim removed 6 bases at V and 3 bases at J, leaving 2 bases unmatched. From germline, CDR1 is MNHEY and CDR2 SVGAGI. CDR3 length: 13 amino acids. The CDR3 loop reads CASRRTGEETQYF. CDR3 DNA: TGTGCCAGCAGACGGACAGGGGAAGAGACCCAGTACTTC.

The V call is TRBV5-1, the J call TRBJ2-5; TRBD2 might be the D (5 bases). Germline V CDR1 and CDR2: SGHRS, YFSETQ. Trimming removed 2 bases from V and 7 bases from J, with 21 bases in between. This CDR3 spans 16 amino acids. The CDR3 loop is CASSFGQRPQGRTQYF. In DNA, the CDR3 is TGCGCCAGCAGCTTTGGGCAGCGGCCCCAAGGAAGGACCCAGTACTTC.

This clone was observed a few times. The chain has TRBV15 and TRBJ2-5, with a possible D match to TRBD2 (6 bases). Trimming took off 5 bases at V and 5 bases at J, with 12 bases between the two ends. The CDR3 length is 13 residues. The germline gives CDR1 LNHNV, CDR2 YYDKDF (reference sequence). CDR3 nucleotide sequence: TGTGCCACCAGCTTCCGGGGGACCGAGACCCAGTACTTC. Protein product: CATSFRGTETQYF.

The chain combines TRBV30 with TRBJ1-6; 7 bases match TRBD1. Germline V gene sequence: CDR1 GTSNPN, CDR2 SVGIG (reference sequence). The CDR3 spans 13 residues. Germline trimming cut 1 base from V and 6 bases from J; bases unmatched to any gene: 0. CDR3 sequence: CAWSGQGNSPLHF. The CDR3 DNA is TGTGCCTGGAGTGGACAGGGTAATTCACCCCTCCACTTT.

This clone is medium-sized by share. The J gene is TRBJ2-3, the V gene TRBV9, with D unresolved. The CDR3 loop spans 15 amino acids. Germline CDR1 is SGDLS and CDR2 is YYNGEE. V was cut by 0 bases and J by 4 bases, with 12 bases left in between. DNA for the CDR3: TGTGCCAGCAGCGTAGGATCAGTGACGGCAGATACGCAGTATTTT. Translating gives CASSVGSVTADTQYF.

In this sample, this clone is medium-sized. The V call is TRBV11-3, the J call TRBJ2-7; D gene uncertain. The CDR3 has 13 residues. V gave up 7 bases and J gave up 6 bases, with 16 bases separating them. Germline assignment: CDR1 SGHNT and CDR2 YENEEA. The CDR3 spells CASTSPRLGEQYF. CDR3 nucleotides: TGTGCCAGCACCTCCCCCCGCCTTGGCGAGCAGTACTTC.

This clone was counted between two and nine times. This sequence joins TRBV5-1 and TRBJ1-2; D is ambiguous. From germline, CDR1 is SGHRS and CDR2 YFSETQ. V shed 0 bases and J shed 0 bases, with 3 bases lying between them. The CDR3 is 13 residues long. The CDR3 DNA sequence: TGCGCCAGCAGCTTGGTTACTAACTATGGCTACACCTTC. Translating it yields CASSLVTNYGYTF. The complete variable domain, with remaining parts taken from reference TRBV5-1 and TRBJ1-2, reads KAGVTQTPRYLIKTRGQQVTLSCSPISGHRSVSWYQQTPGQGLQFLFEYFSETQRNKGNFPGRFSGRQFSNSRSEMNVSTLELGDSALYLCASSLVTNYGYTFGSGTRLTVV.

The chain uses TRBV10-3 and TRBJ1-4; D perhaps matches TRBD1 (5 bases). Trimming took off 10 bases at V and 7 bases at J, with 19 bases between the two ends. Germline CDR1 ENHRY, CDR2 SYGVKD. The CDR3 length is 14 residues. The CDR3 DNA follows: TGTGCCAGCAGACCGACAGCGCCCGGTGAAAAACTGTTTTTT. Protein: CASRPTAPGEKLFF.